Listed below are T cell receptor beta chains from one sample, sequenced in a study of blood T cell repertoires in COVID-19. The protocol was immunoSEQ multiplex PCR, while the TCRdb copy is restricted to in-frame clones and leaves out a portion. The sample holds about 310,000 clones, less than 85% seen once. The specimen was PBMCs or T cells enriched from blood (not recorded which). Receptors originate from a woman between 25 and 40 years old who had been exposed to COVID-19. Each CDR3 is given with its conserved first and last residue. The D gene is left open where the match is weak. Size values are once, few and many counts, or a class for expanded clones, and some rows have none.

V,size,D,J,DNA,CDR3
TRBV11-3,once,NA,TRBJ1-1,TGTGCCAGCAGCTTAAACTACCTGAACACTGAAGCTTTCTTT,CASSLNYLNTEAFF
TRBV5-5,NA,TRBD1,TRBJ1-2,TGTGCCAGCAGCTTGACAGGGGAAAAGGGTGGCTACACCTTC,CASSLTGEKGGYTF
TRBV11-2,NA,TRBD2,TRBJ2-7,TGTGCCAGCAGCTCCGACCTGGGCCTAGCGGGGCTATACGAGCAGTACTTC,CASSSDLGLAGLYEQYF
TRBV3-1/TRBV3-2,few,NA,TRBJ2-1,TGTGCCAGCAGCCAAGACCCGTTCCCGTACAATGAGCAGTTCTTC,CASSQDPFPYNEQFF
TRBV18,NA,NA,TRBJ2-4,TGTGCCAGCTCACCAGGGGGCAGACTAGCCAAAAACATTCAGTACTTC,CASSPGGRLAKNIQYF
TRBV21-1,many,NA,TRBJ2-7,TGTGCCAGCAGCAGTGGGGAACTAGTCTTCGAGGTCGAGCAGTACTTC,CASSSGELVFEVEQYF
TRBV13,NA,TRBD1,TRBJ1-2,TGTGCCAGCACCCCGGAAGGGACAGGCCAATATGGCTACACCTTC,CASTPEGTGQYGYTF
TRBV21-1,NA,NA,TRBJ2-7,TGTGCCAGCAGCAAAGCGCTTAAATGGGACAGGGGGACGTTCTTCTACGAGCAGTACTTC,CASSKALKWDRGTFFYEQYF
TRBV7-9,NA,NA,TRBJ2-7,TGTGCCAGCAGCCCCGGACACCGAGGTTCCTACGAGCAGTACTTC,CASSPGHRGSYEQYF
TRBV7-2,NA,NA,TRBJ2-6,TGTGCCAGCAGCTTGGTCAGGGCTGGGGCCAACGTCCTGACTTTC,CASSLVRAGANVLTF
TRBV5-1,NA,TRBD1,TRBJ1-1,TGCGCCAGCAGCTTGTGGGCAGGGGGTAGCACTGAAGCTTTCTTT,CASSLWAGGSTEAFF
TRBV7-2,NA,NA,TRBJ1-5,TGTGCCAGCAGCTTGGGTCCGAGGGATCAGCCCCAGCATTTT,CASSLGPRDQPQHF
TRBV23-1,NA,NA,TRBJ2-6,TGCGCCAGCAGTCAATCGCGGGGCCTTGGGGCCAACGTCCTGACTTTC,CASSQSRGLGANVLTF
TRBV19,NA,NA,TRBJ1-2,TGTGCCAGTAGTTTAGACAGATCCTATGGCTACACCTTC,CASSLDRSYGYTF
TRBV5-4,NA,NA,TRBJ1-2,TGTGCCAGCAGCTTACCAACAAATAACTATGGCTACACCTTC,CASSLPTNNYGYTF
TRBV7-8,NA,NA,TRBJ1-2,TGTGCCAGCAGCCCCTCCGGGACTGCTGACTATGGCTACACCTTC,CASSPSGTADYGYTF
TRBV19,few,NA,TRBJ2-7,TGTGCCAGTAGTATTTCCAGGGGCGGCTACGAGCAGTACTTC,CASSISRGGYEQYF
TRBV13,NA,NA,TRBJ1-5,TGTGCCAGCAGCTTACGGACCGACTATAGCAATCAGCCCCAGCATTTT,CASSLRTDYSNQPQHF
TRBV4-3,NA,TRBD2,TRBJ2-3,TGCGCCAGCAGCCAAGGGGGGGGTAGCACAGATACGCAGTATTTT,CASSQGGGSTDTQYF
TRBV19,NA,NA,TRBJ1-2,TGTGCCAGCCTGGAGGCGGGAAGGGGCAACTATGGCTACACCTTC,CASLEAGRGNYGYTF
TRBV5-1,NA,TRBD2,TRBJ2-1,TGCGCCAGCGGGCTAGCGGGAGGATTGGGGAATGAGCAGTTCTTC,CASGLAGGLGNEQFF
TRBV6-6,NA,NA,TRBJ1-2,TGTGCCAGCAGTAGGGACAACCTGGCCGGCTACACCTTC,CASSRDNLAGYTF
TRBV7-2,NA,TRBD2,TRBJ2-1,TGTGCCAGCAGCCCCGGCGGCGGGGGGGACCACAATGAGCAGTTCTTC,CASSPGGGGDHNEQFF
TRBV30,once,NA,TRBJ1-5,TGTGCCTGGAGTGTAGACTGGCCCAATCAGCCCCAGCATTTT,CAWSVDWPNQPQHF
TRBV18,NA,NA,TRBJ1-3,TGTGCCAGCTCCGAACCCCCGGGTCGCAACACCATATATTTT,CASSEPPGRNTIYF
TRBV27,many,NA,TRBJ2-5,TGTGCCAGCAGTTTATCCATCCAAGAGACCCAGTACTTC,CASSLSIQETQYF
TRBV5-1,NA,NA,TRBJ1-1,TGCGCCAGCAGCTTGGAAACAGGGTGGAACACTGAAGCTTTCTTT,CASSLETGWNTEAFF
TRBV30,NA,NA,TRBJ2-4,TGTGCCTGGAGAAAGGGAGGGGGACTAGCCAAAAACATTCAGTACTTC,CAWRKGGGLAKNIQYF
TRBV19,NA,NA,TRBJ2-1,TGTGCCAGTAAGACCAACGGAAATAGCGGACTTAATGAGCAGTTCTTC,CASKTNGNSGLNEQFF
TRBV27,NA,NA,TRBJ1-2,TGTGCCAGCAGCACAGACAGGTTCTATGGCTACACCTTC,CASSTDRFYGYTF
TRBV18,NA,NA,TRBJ2-3,TGTGCCAGCTCACGTAGGGCGGGGAGCACAGATACGCAGTATTTT,CASSRRAGSTDTQYF
TRBV6-5,NA,NA,TRBJ1-2,TGTGCCAGCAGGCCTCCGGGACACCGAAACTATGGCTACACCTTC,CASRPPGHRNYGYTF
TRBV2,NA,TRBD2,TRBJ2-7,TGTGCCAGCATCCAGGGGGGACTAGCGGAATACGAGCAGTACTTC,CASIQGGLAEYEQYF
TRBV3-1/TRBV3-2,NA,TRBD2,TRBJ2-3,TGTGCCAGCAGCGAAACAGGGACTAGCGGGAGCGGTACGCAGTATTTT,CASSETGTSGSGTQYF
TRBV11-2,NA,NA,TRBJ1-3,TGTGCCAGCAGCCCTATGGGCGGGTCTGGAAACACCATATATTTT,CASSPMGGSGNTIYF
TRBV9,NA,TRBD2,TRBJ2-5,TGTGCCAGCAGCGTACGGGCTGCGGGGGAACAAGAGACCCAGTACTTC,CASSVRAAGEQETQYF
TRBV10-2,NA,NA,TRBJ1-1,TGCGCCAGCAGGGCAGGGAACACTGAAGCTTTCTTT,CASRAGNTEAFF
TRBV30,NA,NA,TRBJ1-1,TGTGCCGGCCGGGACACCCCCCTCTCCTTGGGGGCTTTCTTT,CAGRDTPLSLGAFF
TRBV7-2,once,TRBD2,TRBJ2-5,TGTGCCAGCAGCTTAGGAGCGGGGAGGGCCCCACAAGAGACCCAGTACTTC,CASSLGAGRAPQETQYF
TRBV27,NA,TRBD1,TRBJ2-1,TGTGCCAGCAGCCCCCTTGACAGGGGCAGCAATGAGCAGTTCTTC,CASSPLDRGSNEQFF
TRBV7-2,NA,NA,TRBJ1-5,TGTGCCAGCAGCTTAGGTAGACTTAGCAATCAGCCCCAGCATTTT,CASSLGRLSNQPQHF
TRBV28,NA,TRBD1,TRBJ2-7,TGTGCCAGCACCCTCCGGACAGGGGACAACGAGCAGTACTTC,CASTLRTGDNEQYF
TRBV6-5,NA,NA,TRBJ1-4,TGTGCCAGCAGTTACAAGCGGGTCGGGGACCTGTTTTTT,CASSYKRVGDLFF
TRBV5-1,NA,NA,TRBJ1-5,TGCGCCAGCAGCTTGTTCTTTGGGAGAGGTCAGCCCCAGCATTTT,CASSLFFGRGQPQHF